This entry features one TCR beta chain sequence. Its antigen remains unknown. The sample originates from a study of graft-versus-host responses after intestinal transplantation. Study-level background: Recipients got multivisceral, liver-intestinal, or isolated intestinal transplants. Anti-thymocyte globulin induction was given to all recipients, followed by tacrolimus and steroids for 2 to 3 years.

Some clones are missing from TCRdb's copy, which holds only in-frame ones; the method was immunoSEQ multiplex PCR. Of 80,000 to 85,000 clones in the sample, roughly nine tenths are singletons; the top ten hold over 0.095%. After removal of 5 bases from V and 2 bases from J, the junction contained 9 bases not matched to a gene. The CDR3 covers 17 residues. Germline CDR1 and CDR2: PRHDT and FYEKMQ (reference sequence). Study-wide findings and caveats: Detection of GvH clones occurred in recipient marrow, and some had their first appearance in ileum or blood. Across patients carrying graft-donor T cell macrochimerism, allografts held high graft-versus-host to host-versus-graft clonal ratios.

The gene calls are TRBV13 and TRBJ2-3; 11 bases match TRBD1. The sequence derives from a human donor who received an intestinal transplant. This material consisted of unstimulated CD4+ T cells sorted from spleen or lymph node cells, taken before intestinal transplant. The DNA of the CDR3 is TGTGCCAGCAGCCTGATAGGACAGGGGGCGATCACAGATACGCAGTATTTT. It translates to CASSLIGQGAITDTQYF. Combining the CDR3 with reference TRBV13 and TRBJ2-3 gives the whole variable domain AAGVIQSPRHLIKEKRETATLKCYPIPRHDTVYWYQQGPGQDPQFLISFYEKMQSDKGSIPDRFSAQQFSDYHSELNMSSLELGDSALYFCASSLIGQGAITDTQYFGPGTRLTVL.